This T cell receptor beta chain was retrieved from a study of CD8 T cells in Susac syndrome. V was clipped by 3 bases and J by 1 base, with 9 bases between them. The CDR3 covers 14 residues. Germline CDR1 SGHAT, CDR2 FQNNGV. RNA was extracted with the RNeasy kit, and a quantity of about 0.5 to 1 ug was reverse transcribed using random hexamers. TCRdb re-called the immunoSEQ multiplex PCR reads with MiXCR, one entry per CDR3 protein. The profile shows over 150,000 distinct CDR3 sequences, approximately 95% of them singletons. The sequenced material came from CD4+ T cells from PBMCs. The TCR sequence derives from a human donor with Susac syndrome. J is TRBJ1-1 and V is TRBV11-2; D is perhaps TRBD1 (5 bases). This chain's CDR3 is CASSFGGGNTEAFF. As DNA, the CDR3 is TGTGCCAGCAGCTTTGGGGGGGGGAACACTGAAGCTTTCTTT. The variable domain in full, with the rest retrieved from reference TRBV11-2 and TRBJ1-1, is EAGVAQSPRYKIIEKRQSVAFWCNPISGHATLYWYQQILGQGPKLLIQFQNNGVVDDSQLPKDRFSAERLKGVDSTLKIQPAKLEDSAVYLCASSFGGGNTEAFFGQGTRLTVV.